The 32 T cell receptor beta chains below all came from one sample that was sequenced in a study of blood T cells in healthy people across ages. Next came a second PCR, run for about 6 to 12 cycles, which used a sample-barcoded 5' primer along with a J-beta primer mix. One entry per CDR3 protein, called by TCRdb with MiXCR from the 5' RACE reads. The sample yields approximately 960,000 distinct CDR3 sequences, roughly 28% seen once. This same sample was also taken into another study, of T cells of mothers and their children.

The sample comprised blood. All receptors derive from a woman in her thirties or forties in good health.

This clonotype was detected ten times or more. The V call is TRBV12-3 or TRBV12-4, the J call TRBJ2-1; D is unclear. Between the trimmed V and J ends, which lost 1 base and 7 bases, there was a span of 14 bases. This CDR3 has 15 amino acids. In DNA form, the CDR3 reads TGTGCCAGCAGTTTAGGTGGTCTGAAAGGGAATGAGCAGTTCTTC. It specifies CASSLGGLKGNEQFF.

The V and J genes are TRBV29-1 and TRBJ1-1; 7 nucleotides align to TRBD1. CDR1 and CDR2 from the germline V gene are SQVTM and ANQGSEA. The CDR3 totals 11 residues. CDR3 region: CSHRGSTEAFF. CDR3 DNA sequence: TGCAGTCACAGGGGTAGTACTGAAGCTTTCTTT.

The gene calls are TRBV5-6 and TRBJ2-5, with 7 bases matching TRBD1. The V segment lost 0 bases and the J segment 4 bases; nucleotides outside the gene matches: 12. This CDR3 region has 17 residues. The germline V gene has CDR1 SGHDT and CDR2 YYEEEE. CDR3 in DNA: TGTGCCAGCAGCTTGGGAGGGGGCTCTATCGGTCGAGAGACCCAGTACTTC. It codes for CASSLGGGSIGRETQYF.

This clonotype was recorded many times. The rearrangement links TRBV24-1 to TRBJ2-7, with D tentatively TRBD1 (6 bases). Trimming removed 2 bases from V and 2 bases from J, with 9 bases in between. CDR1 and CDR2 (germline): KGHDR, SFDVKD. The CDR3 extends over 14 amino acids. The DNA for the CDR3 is TGTGCCACCAGTGATTCAACAGGGCCCTACGAGCAGTACTTC. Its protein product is CATSDSTGPYEQYF.

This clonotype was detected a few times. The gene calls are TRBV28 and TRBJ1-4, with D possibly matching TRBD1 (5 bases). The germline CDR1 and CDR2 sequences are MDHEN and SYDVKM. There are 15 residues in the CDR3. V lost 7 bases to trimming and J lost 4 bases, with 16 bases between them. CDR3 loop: CASTFSGRLNEKLFF. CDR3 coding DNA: TGTGCCAGCACTTTCTCAGGGCGGCTTAATGAAAAACTGTTTTTT. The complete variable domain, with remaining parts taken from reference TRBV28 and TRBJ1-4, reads DVKVTQSSRYLVKRTGEKVFLECVQDMDHENMFWYRQDPGLGLRLIYFSYDVKMKEKGDIPEGYSVSREKKERFSLILESASTNQTSMYLCASTFSGRLNEKLFFGSGTQLSVL.

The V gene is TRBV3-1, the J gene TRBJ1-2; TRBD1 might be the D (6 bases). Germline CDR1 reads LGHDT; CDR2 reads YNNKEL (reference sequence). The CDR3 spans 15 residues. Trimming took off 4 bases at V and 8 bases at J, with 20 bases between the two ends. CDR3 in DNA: TGTGCCAGCAGCCTTGGGGGCCCTCTTTCCTTAGGCTACACCTTC. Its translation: CASSLGGPLSLGYTF.

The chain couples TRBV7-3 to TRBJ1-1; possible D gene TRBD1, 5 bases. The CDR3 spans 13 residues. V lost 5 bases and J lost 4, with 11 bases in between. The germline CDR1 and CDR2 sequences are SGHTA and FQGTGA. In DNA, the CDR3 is TGTGCCAGCAGCCAGGACAACAGCACTGAAGCTTTCTTT. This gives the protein CASSQDNSTEAFF.

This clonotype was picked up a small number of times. CDR3 region: CASSPTGEGETQYF. The CDR3 bases are TGTGCCAGCAGCCCCACGGGGGAGGGAGAGACCCAGTACTTC. This chain connects TRBV7-6 to TRBJ2-5; 7 positions agree with TRBD2. Germline CDR1 SGHVS, CDR2 FNYEAQ. Germline trimming cut 5 bases from V and 4 bases from J; bases unmatched to any gene: 7. There are 14 residues in the CDR3.

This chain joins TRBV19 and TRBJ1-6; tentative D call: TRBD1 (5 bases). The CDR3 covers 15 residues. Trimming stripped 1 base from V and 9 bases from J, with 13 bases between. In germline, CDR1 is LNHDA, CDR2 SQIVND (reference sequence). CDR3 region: CASSIAGTYGSPLHF. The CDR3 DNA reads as TGTGCCAGTAGTATAGCGGGGACCTATGGTTCACCCCTCCACTTT.

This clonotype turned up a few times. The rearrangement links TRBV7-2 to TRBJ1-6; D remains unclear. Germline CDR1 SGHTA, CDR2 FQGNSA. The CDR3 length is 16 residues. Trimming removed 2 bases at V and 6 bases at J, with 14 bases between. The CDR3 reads CASSLFPRGGNSPLHF. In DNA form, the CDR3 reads TGTGCCAGCAGCTTATTCCCAAGAGGCGGTAATTCACCCCTCCACTTT.

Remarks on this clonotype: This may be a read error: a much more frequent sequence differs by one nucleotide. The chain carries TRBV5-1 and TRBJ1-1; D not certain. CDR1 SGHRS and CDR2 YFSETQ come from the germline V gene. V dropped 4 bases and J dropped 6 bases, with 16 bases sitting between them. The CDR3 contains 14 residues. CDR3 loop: CASSIDGVVAEAFF. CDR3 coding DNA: TGCGCCAGCAGCATCGACGGGGTTGTAGCTGAAGCTTTCTTT.

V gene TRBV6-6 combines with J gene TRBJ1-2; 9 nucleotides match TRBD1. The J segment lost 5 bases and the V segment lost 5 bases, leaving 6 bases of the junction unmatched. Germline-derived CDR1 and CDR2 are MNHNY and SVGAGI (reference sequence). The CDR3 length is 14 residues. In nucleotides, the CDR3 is TGTGCCAGCAGTCTACAGGGGGCCTGGTATGGCTACACCTTC. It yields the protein CASSLQGAWYGYTF.

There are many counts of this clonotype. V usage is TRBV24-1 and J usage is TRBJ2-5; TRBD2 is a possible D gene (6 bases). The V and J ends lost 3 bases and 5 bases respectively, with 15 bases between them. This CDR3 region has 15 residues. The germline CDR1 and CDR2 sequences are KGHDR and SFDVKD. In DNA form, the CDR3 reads TGTGCCACCAGTGATGCGGCCCCGCGGGGTGAGACCCAGTACTTC. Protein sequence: CATSDAAPRGETQYF.

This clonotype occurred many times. The CDR3 region is CASSRAGGDTSTYGYTF. CDR3 nucleotides: TGCGCCAGCAGCCGAGCAGGGGGCGATACCTCTACCTATGGCTACACCTTC. The chain carries TRBV5-1 and TRBJ1-2, with 8 bases fitting TRBD1. In germline, CDR1 is SGHRS, CDR2 YFSETQ. J was trimmed by 4 bases and V by 4 bases; bases with no gene match: 15. The CDR3 is made up of 17 amino acids.

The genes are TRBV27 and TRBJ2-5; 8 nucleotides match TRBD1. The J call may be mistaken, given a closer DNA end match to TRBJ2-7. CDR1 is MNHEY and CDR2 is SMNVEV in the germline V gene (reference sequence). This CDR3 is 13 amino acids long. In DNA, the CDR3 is TGTGCCAGCGGGGCAGGGGGCAGGGACGAGCAGTACTTC. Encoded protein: CASGAGGRDEQYF.

The CDR3 here is CASSFTGTPYEQYF. The CDR3 region has the DNA TGTGCCAGCAGTTTCACCGGGACCCCATACGAGCAGTACTTC. The rearrangement joins TRBV27 to TRBJ2-7; D is tentatively TRBD1 or TRBD2 (5 bases each). The germline V gene encodes CDR1 MNHEY and CDR2 SMNVEV (reference sequence). The CDR3 spans 14 residues. Deletions cut 3 bases from V and 4 bases from J, with 13 bases between.

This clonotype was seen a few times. CDR3 sequence reads: CASRGTSSGLMGGYTF. The CDR3 DNA sequence: TGCGCCAGCAGGGGGACCTCCTCGGGGCTCATGGGCGGCTACACCTTC. The chain carries TRBV5-1 and TRBJ1-2, with a weak D call TRBD1 (5 bases). The V gene lost 5 bases and the J gene lost 8 bases, with 25 bases spanning the gap. The CDR3 loop spans 16 amino acids. In germline, CDR1 is SGHRS, CDR2 YFSETQ.

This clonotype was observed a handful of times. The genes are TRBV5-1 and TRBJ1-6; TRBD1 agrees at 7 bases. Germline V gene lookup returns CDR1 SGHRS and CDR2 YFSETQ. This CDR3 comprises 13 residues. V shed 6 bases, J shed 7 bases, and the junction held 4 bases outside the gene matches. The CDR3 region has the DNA TGCGCCAGCATGGGGACAGAGAATTCACCCCTCCACTTT. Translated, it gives CASMGTENSPLHF. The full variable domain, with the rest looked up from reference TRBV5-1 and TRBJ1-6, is KAGVTQTPRYLIKTRGQQVTLSCSPISGHRSVSWYQQTPGQGLQFLFEYFSETQRNKGNFPGRFSGRQFSNSRSEMNVSTLELGDSALYLCASMGTENSPLHFGNGTRLTVT.

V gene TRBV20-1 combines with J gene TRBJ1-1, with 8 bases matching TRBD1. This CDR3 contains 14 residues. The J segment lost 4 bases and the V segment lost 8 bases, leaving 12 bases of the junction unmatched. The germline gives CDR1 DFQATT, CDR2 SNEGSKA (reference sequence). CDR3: CSPGQGPRTTEAFF. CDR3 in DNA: TGCAGTCCCGGACAGGGACCCCGTACCACTGAAGCTTTCTTT.

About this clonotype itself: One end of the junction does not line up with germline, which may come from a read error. The CDR3 sequence: CASSLEHSYNEQFF. As DNA, the CDR3 is TGTGCCAGCAGCTTGGAGCACAGTTACAATGAGCAGTTCTTC. The rearrangement uses TRBV5-1 and TRBJ2-1; D gene ambiguous. Germline assignment: CDR1 SGHRS and CDR2 YFSETQ. The CDR3 consists of 14 residues. The full variable domain, with the rest looked up from reference TRBV5-1 and TRBJ2-1, is KAGVTQTPRYLIKTRGQQVTLSCSPISGHRSVSWYQQTPGQGLQFLFEYFSETQRNKGNFPGRFSGRQFSNSRSEMNVSTLELGDSALYLCASSLEHSYNEQFFGPGTRLTVL.

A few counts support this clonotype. The chain's CDR3 is CSARGGTENRAAFF. Written as DNA, the CDR3 is TGCAGTGCTAGGGGGGGGACCGAGAACAGGGCTGCTTTCTTT. The rearrangement uses TRBV20-1 and TRBJ1-1; a possible D gene is TRBD1 (6 bases). This CDR3 comprises 14 residues. Germline V gene lookup returns CDR1 DFQATT and CDR2 SNEGSKA (reference sequence). Trimming removed 3 bases at V and 11 bases at J, with 22 bases between.

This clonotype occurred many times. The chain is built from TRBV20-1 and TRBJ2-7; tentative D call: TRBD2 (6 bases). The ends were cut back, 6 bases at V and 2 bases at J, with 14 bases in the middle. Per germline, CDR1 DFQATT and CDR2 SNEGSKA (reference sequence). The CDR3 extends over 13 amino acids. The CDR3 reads CSAQTEGPYEQYF. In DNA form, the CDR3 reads TGCAGTGCGCAGACGGAGGGACCCTACGAGCAGTACTTC.

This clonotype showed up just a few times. CDR3 loop: CASSSEPGPGYTF. The CDR3 DNA reads as TGTGCCAGCAGCTCCGAACCGGGACCTGGCTACACCTTC. The rearrangement links TRBV5-5 to TRBJ1-2; D may be TRBD1 (5 bases). The CDR3 contains 13 residues. V was shortened by 3 bases and J by 7 bases, with 13 bases between the two germline ends. Germline lookup yields CDR1 SGHKS and CDR2 YYEKEE (reference sequence).

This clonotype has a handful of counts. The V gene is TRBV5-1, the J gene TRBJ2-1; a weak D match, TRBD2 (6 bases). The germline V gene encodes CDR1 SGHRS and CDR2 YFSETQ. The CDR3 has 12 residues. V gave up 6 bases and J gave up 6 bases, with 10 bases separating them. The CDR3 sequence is CASKDGGNEQFF. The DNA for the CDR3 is TGCGCCAGCAAGGACGGGGGCAATGAGCAGTTCTTC.

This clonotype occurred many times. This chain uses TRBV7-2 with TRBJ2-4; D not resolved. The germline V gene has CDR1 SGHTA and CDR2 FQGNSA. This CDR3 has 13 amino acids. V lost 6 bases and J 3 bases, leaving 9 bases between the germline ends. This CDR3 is CASRLGSKNIQYF. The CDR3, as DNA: TGTGCCAGCAGGTTGGGCAGCAAAAACATTCAGTACTTC. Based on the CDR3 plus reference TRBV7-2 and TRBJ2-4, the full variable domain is GAGVSQSPSNKVTEKGKDVELRCDPISGHTALYWYRQSLGQGLEFLIYFQGNSAPDKSGLPSDRFSAERTGGSVSTLTIQRTQQEDSAVYLCASRLGSKNIQYFGAGTRLSVL.

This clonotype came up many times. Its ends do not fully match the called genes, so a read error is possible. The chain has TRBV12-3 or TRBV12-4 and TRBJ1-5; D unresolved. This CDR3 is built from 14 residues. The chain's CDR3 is CASSLGTSNQPQHF. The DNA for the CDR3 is TGCGCCAGCAGCTTGGGTACAAGCAATCAGCCCCAGCATTTT.

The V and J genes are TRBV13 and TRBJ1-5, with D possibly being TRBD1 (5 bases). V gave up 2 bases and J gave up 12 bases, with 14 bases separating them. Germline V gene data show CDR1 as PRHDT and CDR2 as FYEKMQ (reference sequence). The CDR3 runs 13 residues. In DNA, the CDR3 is TGTGCCAGCAGCTTACGGGGCTGGGGGGGCCAGCATTTT. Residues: CASSLRGWGGQHF. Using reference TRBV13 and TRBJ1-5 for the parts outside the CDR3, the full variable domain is AAGVIQSPRHLIKEKRETATLKCYPIPRHDTVYWYQQGPGQDPQFLISFYEKMQSDKGSIPDRFSAQQFSDYHSELNMSSLELGDSALYFCASSLRGWGGQHFGDGTRLSIL.

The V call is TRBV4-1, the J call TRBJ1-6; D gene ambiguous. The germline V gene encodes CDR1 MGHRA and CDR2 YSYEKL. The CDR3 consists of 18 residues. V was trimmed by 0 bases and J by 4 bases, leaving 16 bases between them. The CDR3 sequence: CASSQDDRGSLYNSPLHF. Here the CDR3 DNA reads TGCGCCAGCAGCCAAGATGACCGAGGGTCTTTGTATAATTCACCCCTCCACTTT.

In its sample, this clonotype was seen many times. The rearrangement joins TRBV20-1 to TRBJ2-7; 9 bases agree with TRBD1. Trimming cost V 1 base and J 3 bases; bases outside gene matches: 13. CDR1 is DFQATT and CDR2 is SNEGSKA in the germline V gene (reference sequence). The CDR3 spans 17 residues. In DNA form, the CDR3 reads TGCAGTGCTAGAGGGACCGGGACAGGGAGGTCCCGCTACGAGCAGTACTTC. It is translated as CSARGTGTGRSRYEQYF.

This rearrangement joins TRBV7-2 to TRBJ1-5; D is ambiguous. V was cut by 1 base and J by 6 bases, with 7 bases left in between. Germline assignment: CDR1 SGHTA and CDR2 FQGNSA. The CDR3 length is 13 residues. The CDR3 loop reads CASSLGVAQPQHF. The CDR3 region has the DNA TGTGCCAGCAGCTTAGGAGTAGCTCAGCCCCAGCATTTT.

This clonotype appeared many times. The CDR3 loop reads CAISVDGTNGYTF. The CDR3 nucleotides are TGTGCCATCAGTGTTGATGGGACCAATGGCTACACCTTC. This chain joins TRBV10-3 and TRBJ1-2; weak D call: TRBD1 (5 bases). Per germline, CDR1 ENHRY and CDR2 SYGVKD. This CDR3 spans 13 amino acids. Trimming shortened V by 4 bases and J by 6 bases, and 12 bases separated the two germline ends.

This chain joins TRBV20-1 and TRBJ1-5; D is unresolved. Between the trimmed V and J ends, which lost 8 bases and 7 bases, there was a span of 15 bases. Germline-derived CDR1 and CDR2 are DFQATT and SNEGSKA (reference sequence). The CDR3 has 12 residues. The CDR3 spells CSITFAGQPQHF. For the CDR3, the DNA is TGCAGTATTACTTTTGCCGGGCAGCCCCAGCATTTT.